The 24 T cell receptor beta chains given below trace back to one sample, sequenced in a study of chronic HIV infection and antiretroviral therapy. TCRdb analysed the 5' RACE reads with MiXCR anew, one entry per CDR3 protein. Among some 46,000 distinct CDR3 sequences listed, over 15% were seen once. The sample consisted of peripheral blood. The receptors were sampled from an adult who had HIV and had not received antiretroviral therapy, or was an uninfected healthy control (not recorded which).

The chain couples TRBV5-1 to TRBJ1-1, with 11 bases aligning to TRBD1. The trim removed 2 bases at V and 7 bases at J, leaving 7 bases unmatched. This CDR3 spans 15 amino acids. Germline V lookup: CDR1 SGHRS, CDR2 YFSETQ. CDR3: CASSLPDRGHNEAFF. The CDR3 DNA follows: TGCGCCAGCAGCTTACCGGACAGGGGGCACAATGAAGCTTTCTTT.

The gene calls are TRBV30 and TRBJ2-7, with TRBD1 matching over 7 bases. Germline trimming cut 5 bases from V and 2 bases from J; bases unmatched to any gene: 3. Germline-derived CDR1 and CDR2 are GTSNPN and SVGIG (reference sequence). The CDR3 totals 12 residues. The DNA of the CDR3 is TGTGCCTGGGGGACAGACACCTACGAGCAGTACTTC. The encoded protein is CAWGTDTYEQYF.

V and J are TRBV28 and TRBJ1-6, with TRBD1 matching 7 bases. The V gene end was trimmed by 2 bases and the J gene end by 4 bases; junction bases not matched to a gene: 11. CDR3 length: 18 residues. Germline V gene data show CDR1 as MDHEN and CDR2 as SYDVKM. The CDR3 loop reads CASSLTDGTAIYNSPLHF. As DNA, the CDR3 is TGTGCCAGCAGTTTAACAGATGGGACAGCGATTTATAATTCACCCCTCCACTTT. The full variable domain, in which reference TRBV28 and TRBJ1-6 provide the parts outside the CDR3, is DVKVTQSSRYLVKRTGEKVFLECVQDMDHENMFWYRQDPGLGLRLIYFSYDVKMKEKGDIPEGYSVSREKKERFSLILESASTNQTSMYLCASSLTDGTAIYNSPLHFGNGTRLTVT.

The CDR3 is CASSPLTSGANVLTF. For the CDR3, the DNA is TGTGCCAGCAGTCCTTTGACTTCTGGGGCCAACGTCCTGACTTTC. The V and J genes are TRBV2 and TRBJ2-6; D unresolved. CDR1 is SNHLY and CDR2 is FYNNEI in the germline V gene. The CDR3 length is 15 residues. With 5 bases removed from V and 1 base from J, the gap between germline ends came to 9 bases. Drawing the rest from reference TRBV2 and TRBJ2-6, the complete variable domain is EPEVTQTPSHQVTQMGQEVILRCVPISNHLYFYWYRQILGQKVEFLVSFYNNEISEKSEIFDDQFSVERPDGSNFTLKIRSTKLEDSAMYFCASSPLTSGANVLTFGAGSRLTVL.

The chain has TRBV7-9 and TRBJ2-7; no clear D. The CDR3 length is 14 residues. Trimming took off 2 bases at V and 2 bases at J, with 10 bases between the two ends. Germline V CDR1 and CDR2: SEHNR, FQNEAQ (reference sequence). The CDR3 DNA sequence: TGTGCCAGCAGCTTATCCGATCCAACCTACGAGCAGTACTTC. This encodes CASSLSDPTYEQYF. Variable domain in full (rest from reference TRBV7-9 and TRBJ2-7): DTGVSQNPRHKITKRGQNVTFRCDPISEHNRLYWYRQTLGQGPEFLTYFQNEAQLEKSRLLSDRFSAERPKGSFSTLEIQRTEQGDSAMYLCASSLSDPTYEQYFGPGTRLTVT.

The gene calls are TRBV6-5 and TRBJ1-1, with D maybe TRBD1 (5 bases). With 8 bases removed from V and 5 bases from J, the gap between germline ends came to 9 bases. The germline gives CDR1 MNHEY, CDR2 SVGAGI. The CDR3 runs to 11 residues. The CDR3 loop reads CASVGGTEAFF. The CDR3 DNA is TGTGCCAGCGTTGGGGGGACTGAAGCTTTCTTT.

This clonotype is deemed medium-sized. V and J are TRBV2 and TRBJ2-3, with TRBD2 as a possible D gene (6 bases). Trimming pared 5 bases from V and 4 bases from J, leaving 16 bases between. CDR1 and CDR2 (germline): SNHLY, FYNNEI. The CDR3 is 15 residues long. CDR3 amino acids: CASSFNGRGADTQYF. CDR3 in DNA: TGTGCCAGCAGTTTTAACGGGAGAGGAGCAGATACGCAGTATTTT.

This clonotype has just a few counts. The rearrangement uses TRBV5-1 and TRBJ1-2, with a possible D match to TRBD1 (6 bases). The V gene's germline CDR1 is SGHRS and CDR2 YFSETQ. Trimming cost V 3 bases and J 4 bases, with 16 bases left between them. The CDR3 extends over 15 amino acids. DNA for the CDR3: TGCGCCAGCAGCTCCGGCGGGGGAGGGGGCTATGGCTACACCTTC. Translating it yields CASSSGGGGGYGYTF.

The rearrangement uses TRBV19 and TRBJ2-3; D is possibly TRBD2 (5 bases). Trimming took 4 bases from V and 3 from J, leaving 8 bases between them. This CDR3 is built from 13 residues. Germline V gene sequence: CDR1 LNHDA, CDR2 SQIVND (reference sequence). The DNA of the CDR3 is TGTGCCAGTAGTAGCGGGCGGACAGATACGCAGTATTTT. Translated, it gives CASSSGRTDTQYF.

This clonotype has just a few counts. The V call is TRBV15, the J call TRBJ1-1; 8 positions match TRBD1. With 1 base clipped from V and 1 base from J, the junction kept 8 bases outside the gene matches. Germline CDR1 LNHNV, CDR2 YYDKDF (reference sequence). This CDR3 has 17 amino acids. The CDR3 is CATSRGGRGQGNTEAFF. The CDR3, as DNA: TGTGCCACCAGCAGAGGGGGCAGGGGGCAGGGGAACACTGAAGCTTTCTTT.

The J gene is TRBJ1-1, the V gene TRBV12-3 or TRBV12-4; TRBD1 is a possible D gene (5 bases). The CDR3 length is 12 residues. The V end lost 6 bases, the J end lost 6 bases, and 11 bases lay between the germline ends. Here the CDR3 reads CASSLAGPEAFF. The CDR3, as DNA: TGTGCCAGCAGCCTCGCGGGGCCTGAAGCTTTCTTT.

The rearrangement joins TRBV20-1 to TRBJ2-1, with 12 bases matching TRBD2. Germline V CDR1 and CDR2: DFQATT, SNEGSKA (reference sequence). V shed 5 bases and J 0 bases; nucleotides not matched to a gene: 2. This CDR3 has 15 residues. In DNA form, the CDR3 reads TGCAGTGCTGGACTAGCGGGAAGCTCCTACAATGAGCAGTTCTTC. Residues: CSAGLAGSSYNEQFF.

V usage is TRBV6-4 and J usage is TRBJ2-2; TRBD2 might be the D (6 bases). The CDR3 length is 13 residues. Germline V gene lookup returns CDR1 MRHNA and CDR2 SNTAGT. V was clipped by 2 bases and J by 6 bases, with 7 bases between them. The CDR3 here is CASSDREAGELFF. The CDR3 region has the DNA TGTGCCAGCAGTGACAGGGAGGCCGGGGAGCTGTTTTTT.

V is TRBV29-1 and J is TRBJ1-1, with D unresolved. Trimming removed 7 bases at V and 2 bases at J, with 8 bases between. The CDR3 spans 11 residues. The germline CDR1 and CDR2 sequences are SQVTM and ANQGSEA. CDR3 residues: CSGPSNTEAFF. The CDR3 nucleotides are TGCAGCGGACCCAGTAACACTGAAGCTTTCTTT.

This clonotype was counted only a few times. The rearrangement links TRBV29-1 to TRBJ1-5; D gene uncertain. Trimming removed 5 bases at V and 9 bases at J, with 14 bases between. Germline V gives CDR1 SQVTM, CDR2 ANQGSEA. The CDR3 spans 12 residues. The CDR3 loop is CSVSGPTGPQHF. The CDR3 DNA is TGCAGCGTTTCGGGTCCGACTGGGCCCCAGCATTTT.

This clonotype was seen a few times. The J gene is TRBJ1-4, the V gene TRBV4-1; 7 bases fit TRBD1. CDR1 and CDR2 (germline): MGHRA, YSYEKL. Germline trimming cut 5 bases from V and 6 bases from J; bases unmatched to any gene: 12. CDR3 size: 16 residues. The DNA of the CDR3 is TGCGCCAGCAGCAAGAATTCCGGGACAGCGTATGAAAAACTGTTTTTT. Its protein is CASSKNSGTAYEKLFF.

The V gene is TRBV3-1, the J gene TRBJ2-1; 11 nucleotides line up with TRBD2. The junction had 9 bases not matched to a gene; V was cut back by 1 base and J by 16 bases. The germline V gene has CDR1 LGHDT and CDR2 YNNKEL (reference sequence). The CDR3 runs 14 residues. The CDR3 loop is CASSQGLRTSGLFF. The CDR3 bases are TGTGCCAGCAGCCAAGGCCTTCGGACTAGCGGGCTCTTCTTC.

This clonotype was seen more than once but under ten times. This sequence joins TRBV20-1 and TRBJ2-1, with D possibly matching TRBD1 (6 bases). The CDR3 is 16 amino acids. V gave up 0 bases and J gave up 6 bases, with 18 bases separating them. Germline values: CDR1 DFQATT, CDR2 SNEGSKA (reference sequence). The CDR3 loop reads CSAREGARAGSNEQFF. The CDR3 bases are TGCAGTGCTAGAGAGGGGGCCAGGGCTGGGTCCAATGAGCAGTTCTTC.

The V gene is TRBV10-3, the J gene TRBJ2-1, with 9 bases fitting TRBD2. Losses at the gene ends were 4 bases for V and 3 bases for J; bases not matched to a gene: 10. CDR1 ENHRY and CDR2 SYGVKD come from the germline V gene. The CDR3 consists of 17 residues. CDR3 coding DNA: TGTGCCATCAGTGGGGAAAGACTAGCGGATTTCTACAATGAGCAGTTCTTC. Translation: CAISGERLADFYNEQFF.

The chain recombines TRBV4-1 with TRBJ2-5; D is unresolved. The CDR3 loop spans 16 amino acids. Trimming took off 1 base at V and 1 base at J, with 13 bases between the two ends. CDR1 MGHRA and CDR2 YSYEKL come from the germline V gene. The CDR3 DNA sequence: TGCGCCAGCAGCCAAGTGGGGTCCGTCCCCCAAGAGACCCAGTACTTC. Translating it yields CASSQVGSVPQETQYF.

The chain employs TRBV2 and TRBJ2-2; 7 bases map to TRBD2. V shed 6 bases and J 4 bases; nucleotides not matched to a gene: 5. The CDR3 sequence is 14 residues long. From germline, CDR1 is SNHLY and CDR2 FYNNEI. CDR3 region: CASSGRGSTGELFF. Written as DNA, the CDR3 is TGTGCCAGCAGCGGGCGGGGGAGCACCGGGGAGCTGTTTTTT.

Written as DNA, the CDR3 is TGTGCCAGCAGCTTCGGCGGGCCTGAAGCTTTCTTT. Its protein is CASSFGGPEAFF. V and J are TRBV7-3 and TRBJ1-1, with no clear D. Germline V lookup: CDR1 SGHTA, CDR2 FQGTGA. V lost 3 bases to trimming and J lost 6 bases, with 8 bases between them. The CDR3 covers 12 residues.

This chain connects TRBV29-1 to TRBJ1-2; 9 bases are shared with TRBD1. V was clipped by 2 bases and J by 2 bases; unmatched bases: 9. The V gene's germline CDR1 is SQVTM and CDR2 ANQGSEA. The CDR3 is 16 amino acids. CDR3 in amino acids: CSVERGWDRVNYGYTF. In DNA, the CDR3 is TGCAGCGTTGAACGGGGTTGGGACAGGGTCAACTATGGCTACACCTTC.

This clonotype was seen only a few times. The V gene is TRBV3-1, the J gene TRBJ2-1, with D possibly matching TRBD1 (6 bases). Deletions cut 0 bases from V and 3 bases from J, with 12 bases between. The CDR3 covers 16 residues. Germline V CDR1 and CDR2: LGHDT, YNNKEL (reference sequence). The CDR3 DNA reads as TGTGCCAGCAGCCAAGAAGTGGGGGCGAGCTACAATGAGCAGTTCTTC. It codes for CASSQEVGASYNEQFF.